This T cell receptor (beta chain) derives from a study of blood T cell repertoires in COVID-19. Here immunoSEQ multiplex PCR was the method, and the copy in TCRdb shows in-frame clones only, minus some. The sample contains roughly 70,000 clones, 85% to 90% of which appear only once. This sequence originates from a man between 70 and 80 years old with active COVID-19. Sample: peripheral blood.

The CDR3: CAISGEAGLYNEQFF. As DNA, the CDR3 is TGTGCCATCAGTGGAGAAGCGGGCCTCTACAATGAGCAGTTCTTC. The J gene is TRBJ2-1, the V gene TRBV10-3, with D possibly matching TRBD2 (6 bases). The CDR3 contains 15 residues. Trimming removed 4 bases at V and 3 bases at J, with 13 bases between. From germline, CDR1 is ENHRY and CDR2 SYGVKD.